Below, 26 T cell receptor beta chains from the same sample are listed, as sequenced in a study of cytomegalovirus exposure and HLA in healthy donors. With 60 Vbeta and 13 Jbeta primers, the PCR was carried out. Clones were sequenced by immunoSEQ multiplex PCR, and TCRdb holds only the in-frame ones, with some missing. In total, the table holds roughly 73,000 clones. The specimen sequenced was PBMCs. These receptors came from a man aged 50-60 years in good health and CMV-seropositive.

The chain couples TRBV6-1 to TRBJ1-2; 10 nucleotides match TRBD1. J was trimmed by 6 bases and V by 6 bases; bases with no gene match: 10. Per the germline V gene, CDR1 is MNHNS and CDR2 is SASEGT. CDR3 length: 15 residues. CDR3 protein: CASRPPGTGEDGYTF. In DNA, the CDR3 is TGTGCCAGCAGGCCACCCGGGACAGGGGAGGATGGCTACACCTTC.

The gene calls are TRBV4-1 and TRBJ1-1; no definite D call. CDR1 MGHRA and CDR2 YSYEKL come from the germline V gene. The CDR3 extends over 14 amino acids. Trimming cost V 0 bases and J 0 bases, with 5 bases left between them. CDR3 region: CASSQEQMNTEAFF. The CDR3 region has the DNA TGCGCCAGCAGCCAAGAACAGATGAACACTGAAGCTTTCTTT.

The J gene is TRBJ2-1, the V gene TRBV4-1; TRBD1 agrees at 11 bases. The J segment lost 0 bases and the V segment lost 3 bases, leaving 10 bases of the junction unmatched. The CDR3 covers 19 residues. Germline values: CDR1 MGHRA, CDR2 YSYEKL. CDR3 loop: CASSHGQGAMSISYNEQFF. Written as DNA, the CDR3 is TGCGCCAGCAGCCACGGACAGGGGGCAATGTCTATCTCCTACAATGAGCAGTTCTTC.

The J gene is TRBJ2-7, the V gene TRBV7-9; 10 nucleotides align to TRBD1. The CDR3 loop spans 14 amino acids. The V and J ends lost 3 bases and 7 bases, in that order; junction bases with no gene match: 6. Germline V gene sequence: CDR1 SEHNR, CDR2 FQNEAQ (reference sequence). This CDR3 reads CASSFRTGGSEQYV. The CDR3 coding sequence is TGTGCCAGCAGCTTTCGGACAGGGGGGAGTGAGCAGTACGTC.

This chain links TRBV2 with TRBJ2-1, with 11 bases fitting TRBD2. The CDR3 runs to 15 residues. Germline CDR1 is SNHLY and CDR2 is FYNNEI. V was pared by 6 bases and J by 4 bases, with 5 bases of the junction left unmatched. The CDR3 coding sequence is TGTGCCAGCAGACCCACTAGCGGGGGATACAATGAGCAGTTCTTC. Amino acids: CASRPTSGGYNEQFF.

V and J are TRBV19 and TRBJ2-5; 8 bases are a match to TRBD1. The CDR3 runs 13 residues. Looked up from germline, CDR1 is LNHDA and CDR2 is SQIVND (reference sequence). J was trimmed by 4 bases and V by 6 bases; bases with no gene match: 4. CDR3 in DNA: TGTGCCAGTAGCGGACAGGGCAGAGAGACCCAGTACTTC. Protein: CASSGQGRETQYF.

The CDR3 sequence is CASSGTGQGGRDGYTF. The CDR3 nucleotides read TGCGCCAGCAGTGGGACGGGACAGGGCGGAAGGGATGGCTACACCTTC. This chain joins TRBV10-1 and TRBJ1-2, with 9 bases fitting TRBD1. CDR3 length: 16 amino acids. J gave up 6 bases and V 4 bases, and 12 bases lay outside the gene matches. Germline CDR1 reads WNHNN; CDR2 reads SYGVQD (reference sequence).

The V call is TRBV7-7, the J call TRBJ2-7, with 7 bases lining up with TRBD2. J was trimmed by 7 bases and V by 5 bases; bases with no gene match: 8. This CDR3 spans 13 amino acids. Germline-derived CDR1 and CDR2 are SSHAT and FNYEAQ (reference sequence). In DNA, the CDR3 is TGTGCCAGCAGCCGGGGGAGGGGTGGGGAGCAGTACTTC. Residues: CASSRGRGGEQYF.

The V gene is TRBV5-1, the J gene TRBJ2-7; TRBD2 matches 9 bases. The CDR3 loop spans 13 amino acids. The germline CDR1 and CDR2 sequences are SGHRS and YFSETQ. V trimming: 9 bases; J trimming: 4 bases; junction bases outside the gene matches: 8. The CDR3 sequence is CATLIAGAYEQYF. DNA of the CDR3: TGCGCCACATTGATAGCGGGGGCTTACGAGCAGTACTTC.

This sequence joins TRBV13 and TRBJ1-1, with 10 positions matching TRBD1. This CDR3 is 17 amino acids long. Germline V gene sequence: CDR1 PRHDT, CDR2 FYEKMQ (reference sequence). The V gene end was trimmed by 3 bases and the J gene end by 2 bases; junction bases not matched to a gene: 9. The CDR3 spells CASSLGTGANANTEAFF. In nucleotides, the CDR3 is TGTGCCAGCAGCTTGGGGACAGGGGCGAACGCTAACACTGAAGCTTTCTTT. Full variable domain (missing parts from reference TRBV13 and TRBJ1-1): AAGVIQSPRHLIKEKRETATLKCYPIPRHDTVYWYQQGPGQDPQFLISFYEKMQSDKGSIPDRFSAQQFSDYHSELNMSSLELGDSALYFCASSLGTGANANTEAFFGQGTRLTVV.

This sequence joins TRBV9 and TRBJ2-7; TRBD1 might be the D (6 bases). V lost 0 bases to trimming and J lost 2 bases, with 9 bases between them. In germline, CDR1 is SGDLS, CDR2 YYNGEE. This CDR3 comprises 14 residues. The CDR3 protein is CASSVGAGAYEQYV. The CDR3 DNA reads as TGTGCCAGCAGCGTAGGAGCAGGGGCCTACGAGCAGTACGTC.

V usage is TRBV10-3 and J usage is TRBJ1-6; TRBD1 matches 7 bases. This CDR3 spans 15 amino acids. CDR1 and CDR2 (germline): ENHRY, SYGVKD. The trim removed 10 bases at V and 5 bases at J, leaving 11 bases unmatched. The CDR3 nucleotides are TGTGCCACCCTGCCCGGGACAGCCAATAATTCACCCCTCCACTTT. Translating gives CATLPGTANNSPLHF.

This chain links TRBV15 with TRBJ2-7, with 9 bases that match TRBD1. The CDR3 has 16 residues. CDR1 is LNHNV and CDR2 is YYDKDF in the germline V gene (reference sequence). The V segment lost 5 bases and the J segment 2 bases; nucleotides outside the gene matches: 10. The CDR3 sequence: CATSGSTGGIAYEQYV. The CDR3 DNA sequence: TGTGCCACCAGCGGAAGTACAGGGGGCATCGCCTACGAGCAGTACGTC.

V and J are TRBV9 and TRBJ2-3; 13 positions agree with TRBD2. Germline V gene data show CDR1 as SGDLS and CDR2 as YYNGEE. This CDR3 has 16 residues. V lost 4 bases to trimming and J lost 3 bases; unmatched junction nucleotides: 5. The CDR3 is CASSPQLAGGTDTQYF. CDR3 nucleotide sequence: TGTGCCAGCAGCCCCCAACTAGCGGGGGGGACAGATACGCAGTATTTT. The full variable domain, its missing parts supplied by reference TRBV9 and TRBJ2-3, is DSGVTQTPKHLITATGQRVTLRCSPRSGDLSVYWYQQSLDQGLQFLIQYYNGEERAKGNILERFSAQQFPDLHSELNLSSLELGDSALYFCASSPQLAGGTDTQYFGPGTRLTVL.

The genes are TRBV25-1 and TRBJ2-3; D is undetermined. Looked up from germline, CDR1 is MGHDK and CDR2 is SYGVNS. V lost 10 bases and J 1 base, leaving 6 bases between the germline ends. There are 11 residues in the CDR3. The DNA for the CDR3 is TGTGCCACCCTTGGCACAGATACGCAGTATTTT. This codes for CATLGTDTQYF.

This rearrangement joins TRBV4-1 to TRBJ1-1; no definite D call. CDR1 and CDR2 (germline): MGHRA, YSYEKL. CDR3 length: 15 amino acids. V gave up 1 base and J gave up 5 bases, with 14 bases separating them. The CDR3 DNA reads TGCGCCAGCAGCCAAGGTACAGCTAAGGCGACTGAAGCTTTCTTT. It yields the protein CASSQGTAKATEAFF.

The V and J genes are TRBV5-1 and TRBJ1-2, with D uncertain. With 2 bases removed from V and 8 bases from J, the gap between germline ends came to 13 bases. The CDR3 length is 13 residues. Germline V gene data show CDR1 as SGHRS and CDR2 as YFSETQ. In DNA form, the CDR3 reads TGCGCCAGCAGCTTTACGGGTACCCAGGGCTACACCTTC. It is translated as CASSFTGTQGYTF. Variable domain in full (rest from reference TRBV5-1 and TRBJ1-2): KAGVTQTPRYLIKTRGQQVTLSCSPISGHRSVSWYQQTPGQGLQFLFEYFSETQRNKGNFPGRFSGRQFSNSRSEMNVSTLELGDSALYLCASSFTGTQGYTFGSGTRLTVV.

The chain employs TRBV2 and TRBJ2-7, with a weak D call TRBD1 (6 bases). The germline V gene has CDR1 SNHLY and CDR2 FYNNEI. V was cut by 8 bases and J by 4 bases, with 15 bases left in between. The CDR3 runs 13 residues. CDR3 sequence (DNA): TGTGCCAGCGGTGCAGGGGCAGGGTACGAGCAGTACTTC. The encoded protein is CASGAGAGYEQYF.

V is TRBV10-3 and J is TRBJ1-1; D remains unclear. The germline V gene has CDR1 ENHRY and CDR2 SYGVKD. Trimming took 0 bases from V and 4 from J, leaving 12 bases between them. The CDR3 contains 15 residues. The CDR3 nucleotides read TGTGCCATCAGTGAGTCTATCCCTGAGGGCACTGAAGCTTTCTTT. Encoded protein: CAISESIPEGTEAFF.

CDR3 DNA: TGTGCCAGCAGCCCGGACTGGGGCTACACCTTC. The encoded protein is CASSPDWGYTF. J is TRBJ1-2 and V is TRBV7-9; D not certain. Trimming removed 5 bases at V and 8 bases at J, with 9 bases between. CDR1 and CDR2 from the germline V gene are SEHNR and FQNEAQ (reference sequence). CDR3 length: 11 residues.

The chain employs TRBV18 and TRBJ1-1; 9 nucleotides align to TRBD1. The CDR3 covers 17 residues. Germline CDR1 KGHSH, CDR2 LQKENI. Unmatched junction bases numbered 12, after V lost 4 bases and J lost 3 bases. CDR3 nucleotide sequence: TGTGCCAGCTCACTAGGACTCCCGGGACAGGGTTACACTGAAGCTTTCTTT. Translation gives CASSLGLPGQGYTEAFF.

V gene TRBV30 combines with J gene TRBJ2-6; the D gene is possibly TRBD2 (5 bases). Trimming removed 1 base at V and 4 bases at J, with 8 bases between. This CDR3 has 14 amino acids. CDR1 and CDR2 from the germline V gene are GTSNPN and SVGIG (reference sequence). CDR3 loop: CAWSGRRGANVLTF. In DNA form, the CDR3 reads TGTGCCTGGAGTGGGAGGAGGGGGGCCAACGTCCTGACTTTC.

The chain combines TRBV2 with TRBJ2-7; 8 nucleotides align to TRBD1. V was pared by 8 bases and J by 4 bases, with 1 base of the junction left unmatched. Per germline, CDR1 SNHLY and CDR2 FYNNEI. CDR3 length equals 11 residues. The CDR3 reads CASRQGYEQYV. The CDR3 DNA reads TGTGCCAGCCGACAGGGGTACGAGCAGTACGTC.

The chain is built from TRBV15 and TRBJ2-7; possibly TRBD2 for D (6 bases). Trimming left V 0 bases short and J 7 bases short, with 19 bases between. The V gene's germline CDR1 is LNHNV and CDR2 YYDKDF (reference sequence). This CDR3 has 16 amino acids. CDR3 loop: CATSRDRGTEGGEQYV. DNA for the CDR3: TGTGCCACCAGCAGAGATCGGGGCACGGAGGGAGGAGAGCAGTACGTC.

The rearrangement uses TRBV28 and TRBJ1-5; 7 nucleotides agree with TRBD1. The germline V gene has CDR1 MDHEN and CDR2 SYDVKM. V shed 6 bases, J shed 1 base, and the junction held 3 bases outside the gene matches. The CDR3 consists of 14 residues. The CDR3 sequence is CASRRDSSNQPQHF. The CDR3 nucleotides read TGTGCCAGCAGACGGGACAGCAGCAATCAGCCCCAGCATTTT. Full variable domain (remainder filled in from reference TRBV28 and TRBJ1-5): DVKVTQSSRYLVKRTGEKVFLECVQDMDHENMFWYRQDPGLGLRLIYFSYDVKMKEKGDIPEGYSVSREKKERFSLILESASTNQTSMYLCASRRDSSNQPQHFGDGTRLSIL.

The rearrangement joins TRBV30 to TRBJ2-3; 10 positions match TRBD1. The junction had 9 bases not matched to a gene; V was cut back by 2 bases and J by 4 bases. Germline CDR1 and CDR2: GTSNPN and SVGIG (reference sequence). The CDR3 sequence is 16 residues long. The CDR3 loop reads CAWSLSTGGIADTQYF. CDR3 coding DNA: TGTGCCTGGAGTCTTTCGACAGGGGGCATCGCAGATACGCAGTATTTT.